Reported below is one T cell receptor (beta chain). The antigen remains undetermined. PCR primers comprised 60 Vbeta and 13 Jbeta primers. Some clones are missing from TCRdb's copy, which holds only in-frame ones; the method was immunoSEQ multiplex PCR. The sample includes 100,000 to 150,000 clones, roughly 88% seen only once; the top ten take approximately 2.6%. These data come from a study of cytomegalovirus exposure and HLA in healthy donors. Findings and limits, study-wide: In a later analysis, a missense DCLRE1C variant was linked to TCR beta V- and J-gene trimming. Upon later analysis, TCR association rates were observed to vary by HLA locus, being highest for DRB1 and lowest for HLA-C. Associated with cytomegalovirus, according to the listing, were 150 to 200 TCR beta chains. Reports indicated that the classifier achieved high specificity and sensitivity in diagnosing cytomegalovirus status.

What was sequenced was PBMCs. This clonotype originated in a man aged 45 to 65 in good health and CMV-seronegative.

For the CDR3, the DNA is TGTGCCAGTAGTATGGCGGGATTTACTTCGAGCTCCTATAATTCACCCCTCCACTTT. Its protein is CASSMAGFTSSSYNSPLHF. The chain joins TRBV19 to TRBJ1-6; D unclear. V lost 3 bases, J lost 0 bases, and 18 bases lay in between. Germline V gene sequence: CDR1 LNHDA, CDR2 SQIVND (reference sequence). The CDR3 consists of 19 residues.